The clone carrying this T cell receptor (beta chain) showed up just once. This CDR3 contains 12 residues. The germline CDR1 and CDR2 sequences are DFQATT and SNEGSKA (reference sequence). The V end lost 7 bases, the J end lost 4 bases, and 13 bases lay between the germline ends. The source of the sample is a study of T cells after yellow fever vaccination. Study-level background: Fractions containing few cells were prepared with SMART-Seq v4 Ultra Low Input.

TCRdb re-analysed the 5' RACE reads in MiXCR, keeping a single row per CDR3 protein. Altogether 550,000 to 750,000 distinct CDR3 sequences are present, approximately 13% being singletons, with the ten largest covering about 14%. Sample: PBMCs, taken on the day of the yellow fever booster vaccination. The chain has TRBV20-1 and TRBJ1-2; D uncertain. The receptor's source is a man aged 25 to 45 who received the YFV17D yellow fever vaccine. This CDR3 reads CSVRDGSYGYTF. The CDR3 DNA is TGCAGTGTGAGAGACGGGAGCTATGGCTACACCTTC.